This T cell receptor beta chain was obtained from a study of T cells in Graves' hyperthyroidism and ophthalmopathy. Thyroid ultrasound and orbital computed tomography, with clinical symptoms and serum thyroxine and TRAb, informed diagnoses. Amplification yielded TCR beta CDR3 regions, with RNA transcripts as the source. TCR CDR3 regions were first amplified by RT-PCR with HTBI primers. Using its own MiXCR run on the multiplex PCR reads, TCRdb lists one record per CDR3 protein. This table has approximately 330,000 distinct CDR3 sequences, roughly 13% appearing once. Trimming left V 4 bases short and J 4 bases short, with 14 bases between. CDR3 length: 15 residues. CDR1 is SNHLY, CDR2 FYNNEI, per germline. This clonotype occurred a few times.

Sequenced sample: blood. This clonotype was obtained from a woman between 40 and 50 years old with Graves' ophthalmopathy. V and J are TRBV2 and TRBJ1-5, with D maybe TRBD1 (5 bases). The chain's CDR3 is CASSGDGAANQPQHF. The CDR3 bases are TGTGCCAGCAGTGGGGACGGAGCTGCGAATCAGCCCCAGCATTTT.